This passage covers 13 T cell receptor beta chains from one sample sequenced in a study of blood T cell repertoires in COVID-19. Some clones are missing from TCRdb's copy, which holds only in-frame ones; the method was immunoSEQ multiplex PCR. Here the sample spans about 170,000 clones, roughly 85% being singletons. The sequenced sample was peripheral blood. These receptors all come from a woman over 75 with active or convalescent COVID-19.

This chain links TRBV6-1 with TRBJ2-1, with 11 bases fitting TRBD1. CDR1 is MNHNS, CDR2 SASEGT, per germline. V lost 4 bases, J lost 0 bases, and 11 bases stayed unmatched. There are 19 residues in the CDR3. The CDR3 nucleotides are TGTGCCAGCAGTGTGGGGACAGGGGGGGTACAGAGCTCCTACAATGAGCAGTTCTTC. Translation: CASSVGTGGVQSSYNEQFF.

The CDR3 spells CASSSVTDNEQFF. Here the CDR3 DNA reads TGCGCCAGCAGCTCCGTGACAGACAATGAGCAGTTCTTC. The rearrangement links TRBV4-1 to TRBJ2-1; tentatively, D is TRBD1 (5 bases). This CDR3 comprises 13 residues. V shed 5 bases and J shed 5 bases, with 10 bases lying between them. The germline V gene encodes CDR1 MGHRA and CDR2 YSYEKL.

V usage is TRBV6-1 and J usage is TRBJ1-1, with unresolved D. V was clipped by 3 bases and J by 0 bases, with 5 bases between them. CDR1 and CDR2 (germline): MNHNS, SASEGT. This CDR3 contains 13 residues. CDR3 DNA sequence: TGTGCCAGCAGTGAGACTATGAACACTGAAGCTTTCTTT. Protein product: CASSETMNTEAFF.

The chain has TRBV5-1 and TRBJ2-2; no clear D gene. The V end was cut by 4 bases, the J end by 0 bases, with 7 bases between. Per the germline V gene, CDR1 is SGHRS and CDR2 is YFSETQ. The CDR3 is 14 residues long. This CDR3 reads CASSGGSNTGELFF. In DNA form, the CDR3 reads TGCGCCAGCAGCGGCGGCTCGAACACCGGGGAGCTGTTTTTT.

This clone occurred once. The junction and the germline gene differ at one end; a read error may be behind it. This sequence joins TRBV10-3 and TRBJ2-5, with D tentatively TRBD1 (6 bases). The germline gives CDR1 ENHRY, CDR2 SYGVKD. This CDR3 is 16 amino acids long. This CDR3 is CAISDIETGHQETQYF. The DNA of the CDR3 is TGTGCCATCAGTGACATAGAAACAGGGCACCAGGAGACCCAGTACTTC.

The chain recombines TRBV11-2 with TRBJ2-3; a weak D match, TRBD2 (5 bases). Germline V lookup: CDR1 SGHAT, CDR2 FQNNGV. This CDR3 is 14 amino acids long. Trimming removed 7 bases from V and 5 bases from J, with 16 bases in between. CDR3 loop: CASKPPFGGDTQYF. The CDR3 DNA reads as TGTGCCAGCAAGCCGCCTTTCGGAGGAGATACGCAGTATTTT.

This rearrangement joins TRBV7-2 to TRBJ1-5; D not certain. CDR1 is SGHTA and CDR2 is FQGNSA in the germline V gene. CDR3 length equals 13 residues. V gave up 5 bases and J gave up 5 bases, with 10 bases separating them. As DNA, the CDR3 is TGTGCCAGCAGCCAGGATACTGATCAGCCCCAGCATTTT. Protein sequence: CASSQDTDQPQHF.

The V gene is TRBV7-2, the J gene TRBJ1-2, with 10 nucleotides matching TRBD1. CDR3 length: 14 residues. Per germline, CDR1 SGHTA and CDR2 FQGNSA. The junction had 9 bases not matched to a gene; V was cut back by 7 bases and J by 7 bases. DNA of the CDR3: TGTGCCAGCACCGAGGACAGGGGGATAGGTGGCTACACCTTC. Encoded protein: CASTEDRGIGGYTF.

The gene calls are TRBV19 and TRBJ1-5; maybe TRBD1 (6 bases). The CDR3 extends over 17 amino acids. Looked up from germline, CDR1 is LNHDA and CDR2 is SQIVND (reference sequence). Between the trimmed V and J ends, which lost 4 bases and 0 bases, there was a span of 16 bases. This CDR3 is CASSNPGQVYSNQPQHF. DNA for the CDR3: TGTGCCAGTAGTAATCCGGGACAAGTTTATAGCAATCAGCCCCAGCATTTT.

This clone appeared a few times. The gene calls are TRBV5-1 and TRBJ1-1; D call uncertain. The germline gives CDR1 SGHRS, CDR2 YFSETQ. V shed 2 bases and J shed 1 base, with 9 bases lying between them. The CDR3 runs 14 residues. Here the CDR3 reads CASSFIGENTEAFF. In nucleotides, the CDR3 is TGCGCCAGCAGCTTTATTGGAGAGAACACTGAAGCTTTCTTT.

The J gene is TRBJ1-4, the V gene TRBV6-6; TRBD1 aligns across 8 bases. With 7 bases clipped from V and 8 bases from J, the junction kept 12 bases outside the gene matches. CDR3 length: 15 amino acids. CDR1 and CDR2 (germline): MNHNY, SVGAGI (reference sequence). CDR3 residues: CASTQQGALGEKLFF. CDR3 coding DNA: TGTGCCAGCACCCAGCAGGGGGCACTGGGGGAAAAACTGTTTTTT.

The chain combines TRBV28 with TRBJ2-7, with D perhaps TRBD1 (6 bases). CDR1 MDHEN and CDR2 SYDVKM come from the germline V gene. Trimming took 6 bases from V and 3 from J, leaving 21 bases between them. The CDR3 runs to 16 residues. CDR3 DNA sequence: TGTGCCAGCAGCCTAGACGCAACAGGGTTGGGCTACGAGCAGTACTTC. This sequence encodes CASSLDATGLGYEQYF.

The chain joins TRBV5-1 to TRBJ2-7, with D perhaps TRBD2 (5 bases). The V end was cut by 0 bases, the J end by 3 bases, with 13 bases between. In germline, CDR1 is SGHRS, CDR2 YFSETQ. The CDR3 runs to 15 residues. This chain's CDR3 is CASSLASYRDYEQYF. The CDR3 bases are TGCGCCAGCAGCTTGGCATCGTACCGGGACTACGAGCAGTACTTC. The variable domain in full, completed from reference TRBV5-1 and TRBJ2-7, reads KAGVTQTPRYLIKTRGQQVTLSCSPISGHRSVSWYQQTPGQGLQFLFEYFSETQRNKGNFPGRFSGRQFSNSRSEMNVSTLELGDSALYLCASSLASYRDYEQYFGPGTRLTVT.